This paragraph reports one T cell receptor (beta chain). This clonotype has just one count. What this receptor recognizes is not known. Base qualities are missing; no much larger clone stands one base away. The donors were around 39 Caucasian individuals from Russia, aged 6 to 90 years, who were systemically healthy. Approximately 9.3 milliliters of peripheral blood were collected from each donor into EDTA-treated Vacutainer tubes. PBMCs were isolated by Ficoll-Paque density-gradient centrifugation, with at least 7 million obtained per sample. Trizol reagent was used to extract total RNA from the PBMCs, yielding at least 5 micrograms per sample. The percentages of naive CD45RAhigh/CD27high T cells were determined by flow cytometry on a PBMC aliquot from every donor. Preparation of the library involved 5' RACE. Sequenced on an Illumina HiSeq 2500. A second PCR of about 7 to 12 cycles was run with a J-beta primer mix and a sample-barcoded 5' primer. A template-switch 5' adaptor carrying 12 random nucleotides introduced a unique molecular identifier onto each TCR beta cDNA molecule. At least 2.5 million CDR3-containing paired-end reads were obtained from each sample. First-strand cDNA was synthesized from all RNA with the Mint cDNA synthesis kit, primed by a TRBC-specific oligonucleotide. Following uracil-DNA glycosylase treatment, all cDNA underwent a first 18-cycle PCR with the universal primers M1SS and BC2_uni_R. In the source study's methods: Each sample was normalized by randomly selecting 1 million high-quality reads, each carrying a distinct molecular identifier. Instead of being binned into consensus sequences, reads with shared molecular identifiers were discarded. MiTCR, with a Q25 quality threshold and the strictest error-elimination algorithm, was used for CDR3 identification, clonotype clustering and error correction. A nonparametric unseen species model with Euler transformation was used to estimate a lower bound on total TCR beta diversity. The public reads were quality trimmed at Q25 with fastp and then assembled into clones with MiXCR by TCRdb, keeping productive beta chains. A single entry per CDR3 protein holds the most common genes and DNA from its merged rows. The V and J calls, along with clone size, are taken from TCRdb and not from the paper's own processing. For this sample there are about 900,000 distinct CDR3 sequences; around 68% appear just once. The top ten hold approximately 30% of the sample.

This entry belongs to a study of blood T cells in healthy people across ages (dated by TCRdb to about 2015). Context from the whole study: In model experiments, template switching captured roughly one uniquely barcoded TCR beta cDNA molecule for every two T cells. To track age-related changes in TCR beta repertoire diversity, the study relied on deep sequencing normalized with unique cDNA molecular identifiers. The donors were split into four age groups: young (average 16 years), middle-aged (around 37), aged (over 55) and long-lived (under 85). To avoid experimental bias, donors of different ages were randomly spread across the sequencing lanes. For two donors (one aged 18 to 30 and one aged 80 or older), the study analyzed two additional independent replicas of 1 million unique cDNA reads from the same blood draw. What the work shows at the level of the full study, not this receptor alone: As age increased, observed TCR beta diversity per million T cells dropped in a roughly linear way, and a significant reduction was already evident by age approximately 40. Compared with the aged group, the long-lived group had more naive CD4+ T cells, fewer expanded clones and increased TCR diversity, suggesting age selection. Conclusive comparison of naive and antigen-experienced compartments was prevented by the profiling of bulk unsorted PBMCs. There was a strong correlation between observed TCR beta diversity and the percentage of naive T cells measured by flow cytometry. Because donor CMV infection status was unknown, age-related changes in expanded clonotypes were potentially confounded. Estimates of total diversity based on one million sequenced T cells were regarded as lower bounds and as underestimates.

CDR3 length: 15 amino acids, cysteine to phenylalanine. Only the CDR3 portion is preserved as DNA: 45 bases, with reading frame beginning at the first base. CDR1 and CDR2, looked up from the germline V gene (reference sequence), are LGHDT and YNNKEL. The clonotype comes from a young man in good health. The rearrangement combines TRBV3-1 with TRBJ2-5, with the D gene call left open. Gene TRBJ2-7 matches the end of the DNA better, so the J call may be wrong. The sample consisted of blood. The CDR3 region has the sequence CASSQEPGLVYEQYF. The nucleotide sequence reads TGTGCCAGCAGCCAAGAACCCGGGTTGGTCTACGAGCAGTACTTC.